Sequencing of this T cell receptor beta chain was carried out in a study of blood T cell repertoires in COVID-19. At the level of the study: Samples taken during acute and convalescent COVID-19 were collected in the United States, Italy and Spain. T cells, B-cell-depleted T cells, or PBMCs provided the cDNA or gDNA that served as material.

Living in about two dozen US areas, the participants were between roughly 18 and 90 years of age. As handled by the study authors: Reference gene primer amplification gave estimated nucleated cell counts. Here immunoSEQ multiplex PCR was the method, and the copy in TCRdb shows in-frame clones only, minus some. V and J calls plus clone size are reproduced from that table; the DNA served to infer D and trimming. The data contain about 160,000 clones, about 85% of them singletons. The CDR3 has 14 residues. The V and J ends lost 0 bases and 6 bases respectively, with 9 bases between them. Germline-derived CDR1 and CDR2 are SGHNT and YENEEA.

Specimen: PBMCs or T cells enriched from blood (not recorded which). The rearrangement uses TRBV11-3 and TRBJ2-1; no definite D call. The TCR originated in a woman aged 40 to 50 with acute COVID-19. CDR3 region: CASSLDQTSNEQFF. In nucleotides, the CDR3 is TGTGCCAGCAGCTTAGATCAGACTTCCAATGAGCAGTTCTTC. Together with reference TRBV11-3 and TRBJ2-1, the CDR3 gives the full variable domain: EAGVVQSPRYKIIEKKQPVAFWCNPISGHNTLYWYLQNLGQGPELLIRYENEEAVDDSQLPKDRFSAERLKGVDSTLKIQPAELGDSAVYLCASSLDQTSNEQFFGPGTRLTVL.